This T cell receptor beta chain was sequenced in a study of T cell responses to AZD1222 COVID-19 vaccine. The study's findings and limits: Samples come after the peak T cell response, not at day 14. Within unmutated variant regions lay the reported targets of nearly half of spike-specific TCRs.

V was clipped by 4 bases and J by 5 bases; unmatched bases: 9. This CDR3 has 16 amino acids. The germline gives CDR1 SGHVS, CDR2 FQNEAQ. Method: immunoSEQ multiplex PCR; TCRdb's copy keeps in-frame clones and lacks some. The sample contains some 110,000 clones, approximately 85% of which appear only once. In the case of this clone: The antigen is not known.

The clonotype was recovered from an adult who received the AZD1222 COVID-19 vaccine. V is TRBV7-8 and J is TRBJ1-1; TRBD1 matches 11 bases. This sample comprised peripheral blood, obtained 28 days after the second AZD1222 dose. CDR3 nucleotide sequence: TGTGCCAGCAGCTCGAGGGACAGGGGGGTGGGAACTGAAGCTTTCTTT. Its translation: CASSSRDRGVGTEAFF. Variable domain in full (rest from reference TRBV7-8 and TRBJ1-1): GAGVSQSPRYKVAKRGQDVALRCDPISGHVSLFWYQQALGQGPEFLTYFQNEAQLDKSGLPSDRFFAERPEGSVSTLKIQRTQQEDSAVYLCASSSRDRGVGTEAFFGQGTRLTVV.